Below, 13 T cell receptor beta chains from the same sample are listed, as sequenced in a study of spatial heterogeneity in lung cancer. Time point here: blood at routine non-recurrence follow-up after resection. MiXCR was run by TCRdb on the 5' RACE reads, yielding one entry per CDR3 protein. The top ten clones hold roughly 24% of a sample with 110,000 or so distinct CDR3 sequences, roughly a tenth of them seen once. Sequencing was performed on PBMCs, taken at follow-up. Every receptor here comes from a female donor with early-stage non-small cell lung cancer.

In this sample, this clonotype turned up many times. J is TRBJ2-5 and V is TRBV29-1; D is perhaps TRBD1 (5 bases). Germline CDR1 is SQVTM and CDR2 is ANQGSEA. The CDR3 sequence is 13 residues long. Trimming cost V 5 bases and J 7 bases, with 17 bases left between them. CDR3 sequence (DNA): TGCAGCGTTCGGACACCGGTGTCAGCGACCCAGTACTTC. Protein product: CSVRTPVSATQYF.

This chain connects TRBV11-2 to TRBJ2-3; weak D call: TRBD2 (5 bases). There are 15 residues in the CDR3. The ends were cut back, 2 bases at V and 2 bases at J, with 11 bases in the middle. Germline-derived CDR1 and CDR2 are SGHAT and FQNNGV. The CDR3 DNA reads TGTGCCAGCAGCTTACGGCCGGGGTTCACAGATACGCAGTATTTT. Translated, it gives CASSLRPGFTDTQYF.

The gene calls are TRBV5-5 and TRBJ2-4; D might be TRBD2 (6 bases). CDR3 length equals 16 residues. Deletions cut 4 bases from V and 5 bases from J, with 19 bases between. The V gene's germline CDR1 is SGHKS and CDR2 YYEKEE (reference sequence). The CDR3 DNA sequence: TGTGCCAGCAGCCAAGGAGTCGGGGGTGGACAAAACATTCAGTACTTC. It yields the protein CASSQGVGGGQNIQYF.

This clonotype was seen only once. V is TRBV5-1 and J is TRBJ2-1; 12 bases are a match to TRBD2. Germline V gene data show CDR1 as SGHRS and CDR2 as YFSETQ. Trimming removed 3 bases from V and 10 bases from J; junction bases left unmatched: 8. The CDR3 contains 15 residues. DNA of the CDR3: TGCGCCAGCAGCTCTGGGACTAGCGGGTCTCGGGAGCAGTTCTTC. Translation: CASSSGTSGSREQFF.

The CDR3 is CASSYDQRVVRETQYF. CDR3 coding DNA: TGTGCCAGCAGTTACGACCAGCGGGTGGTGAGGGAGACCCAGTACTTC. The rearrangement uses TRBV6-5 and TRBJ2-5; a weak D match, TRBD2 (6 bases). The CDR3 extends over 16 amino acids. Germline CDR1 MNHEY, CDR2 SVGAGI. Trimming took 2 bases from V and 5 from J, leaving 18 bases between them.

Only a few counts were recorded for this clonotype. The V gene is TRBV10-2, the J gene TRBJ2-3; D unclear. Germline V gene data show CDR1 as WSHSY and CDR2 as SAAADI. This CDR3 has 11 residues. Trimming shortened V by 4 bases and J by 2 bases, and 1 base separated the two germline ends. CDR3 bases: TGCGCCAGCAGTGCCACAGATACGCAGTATTTT. Encoded protein: CASSATDTQYF.

This clonotype was seen at least ten times. V is TRBV12-3 or TRBV12-4 and J is TRBJ1-2; unclear D gene. The germline V and J ends were trimmed by 8 bases and 4 bases, with 11 bases remaining between them. The CDR3 runs to 12 residues. The CDR3 DNA is TGTGCCAGCGGACGAGCCTCCTATGGCTACACCTTC. It yields the protein CASGRASYGYTF.

This clonotype occurred many times. The chain joins TRBV4-2 to TRBJ1-1, with D unresolved. Trimming removed 5 bases at V and 4 bases at J, with 20 bases between. The CDR3 is 16 amino acids. CDR1 and CDR2 (germline): LGHNA, YNFKEQ. The CDR3: CASSAYPGAAGTEAFF. CDR3 DNA sequence: TGTGCCAGCAGCGCCTACCCGGGTGCAGCGGGCACTGAAGCTTTCTTT.

The chain employs TRBV7-6 and TRBJ2-3; 7 bases map to TRBD2. The CDR3 runs to 16 residues. Trimming cost V 7 bases and J 0 bases; bases outside gene matches: 10. Germline assignment: CDR1 SGHVS and CDR2 FNYEAQ. CDR3 coding DNA: TGTGCCAGCACCCTGGGGGGGAGAACTAGCACAGATACGCAGTATTTT. Its protein product is CASTLGGRTSTDTQYF.

The chain employs TRBV11-2 and TRBJ2-1; 7 bases match TRBD1. The trim removed 4 bases at V and 7 bases at J, leaving 7 bases unmatched. Germline values: CDR1 SGHAT, CDR2 FQNNGV. CDR3 length: 14 residues. DNA of the CDR3: TGTGCCAGCAGCTCGGACAGGAGGCTGAATGAGCAGTTCTTC. Its protein is CASSSDRRLNEQFF.

This clonotype was picked up a small number of times. The V gene is TRBV12-3 or TRBV12-4, the J gene TRBJ1-1; D is unclear. The CDR3 extends over 12 amino acids. V was shortened by 6 bases and J by 4 bases, with 9 bases between the two germline ends. The CDR3 region has the DNA TGTGCCAGCAGATCAGTTGCCACTGAAGCTTTCTTT. This codes for CASRSVATEAFF.

The V call is TRBV6-5, the J call TRBJ2-7; tentatively, D is TRBD2 (5 bases). The CDR3 totals 15 residues. From germline, CDR1 is MNHEY and CDR2 SVGAGI. The CDR3 DNA reads as TGTGCCATCAGTCAAAGGACGGGGAGCTCCTACGAGCAGTACGTC. It codes for CAISQRTGSSYEQYV.

The CDR3 here is CASSRYGDQATEAFF. CDR3 sequence (DNA): TGTGCCAGCAGCCGGTATGGTGACCAAGCGACTGAAGCTTTCTTT. The gene calls are TRBV7-9 and TRBJ1-1; D unresolved. The V gene's germline CDR1 is SEHNR and CDR2 FQNEAQ (reference sequence). The V and J ends lost 5 bases and 5 bases respectively, with 18 bases between them. The CDR3 covers 15 residues.